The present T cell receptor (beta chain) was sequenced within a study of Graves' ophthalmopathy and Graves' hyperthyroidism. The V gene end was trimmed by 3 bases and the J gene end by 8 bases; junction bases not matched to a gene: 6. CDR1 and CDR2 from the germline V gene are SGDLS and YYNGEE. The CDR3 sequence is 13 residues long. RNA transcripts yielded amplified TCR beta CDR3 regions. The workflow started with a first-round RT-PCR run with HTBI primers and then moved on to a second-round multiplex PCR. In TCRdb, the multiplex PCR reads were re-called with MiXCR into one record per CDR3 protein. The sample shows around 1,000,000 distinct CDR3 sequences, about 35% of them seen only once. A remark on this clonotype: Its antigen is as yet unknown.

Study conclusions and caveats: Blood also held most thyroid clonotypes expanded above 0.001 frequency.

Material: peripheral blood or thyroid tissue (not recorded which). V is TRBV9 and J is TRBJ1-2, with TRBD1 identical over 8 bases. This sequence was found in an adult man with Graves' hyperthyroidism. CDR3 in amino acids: CASSDGQGRGYTF. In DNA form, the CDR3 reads TGTGCCAGCAGCGACGGACAGGGTAGAGGCTACACCTTC. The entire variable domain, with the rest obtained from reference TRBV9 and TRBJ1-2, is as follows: DSGVTQTPKHLITATGQRVTLRCSPRSGDLSVYWYQQSLDQGLQFLIQYYNGEERAKGNILERFSAQQFPDLHSELNLSSLELGDSALYFCASSDGQGRGYTFGSGTRLTVV.